The subject of this entry is one T cell receptor (beta chain). The sample comes from a study of blood T cell repertoires in COVID-19. Measured with immunoSEQ multiplex PCR; TCRdb has only the in-frame clones, and not every one. The table includes approximately 240,000 clones, approximately 80% detected once. The germline CDR1 and CDR2 sequences are SQVTM and ANQGSEA. The CDR3 loop spans 12 amino acids. The V gene lost 5 bases and the J gene lost 4 bases, with 9 bases spanning the gap. The clonotype was recovered from a woman aged 40 to 49 with active or convalescent COVID-19. Input material: peripheral blood. The chain combines TRBV29-1 with TRBJ1-3; TRBD1 is a possible D gene (6 bases). The CDR3 region is CSVRTAGNTIYF. The CDR3 DNA follows: TGCAGCGTTAGGACAGCCGGAAACACCATATATTTT.